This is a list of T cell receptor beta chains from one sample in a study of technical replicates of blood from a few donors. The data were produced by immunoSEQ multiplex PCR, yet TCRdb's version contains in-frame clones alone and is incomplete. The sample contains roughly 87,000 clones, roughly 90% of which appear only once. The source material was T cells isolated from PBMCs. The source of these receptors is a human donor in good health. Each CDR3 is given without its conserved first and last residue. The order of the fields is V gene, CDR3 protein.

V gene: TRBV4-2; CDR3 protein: ASSQEPVYREWTGELF
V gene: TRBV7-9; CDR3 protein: ASSLGTSGSSIQY
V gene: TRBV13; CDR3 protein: ASSLEGTSGSLSGNEQF
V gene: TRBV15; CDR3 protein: ATSREGYFTDTQY
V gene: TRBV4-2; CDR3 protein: ASSRTGVSYNEQF
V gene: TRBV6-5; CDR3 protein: ASSVGTSSYNEQF
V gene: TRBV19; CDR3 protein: ASSRTTPNEQF
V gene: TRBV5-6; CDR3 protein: ASSIGTGWGNTIY
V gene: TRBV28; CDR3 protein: ATGGGGYNEQF
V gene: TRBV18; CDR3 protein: ASSPRTVTSYEQY
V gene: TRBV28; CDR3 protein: ASSFQDRADEQY